Described below is a single T cell receptor (beta chain) sequence and its context. As yet, its antigen is unknown. The sample comes from a study of cytomegalovirus exposure and HLA in healthy donors. The study's findings and limits: CMV serostatus was the only recorded immune exposure for donors.

13 Jbeta primers and 60 Vbeta primers were used for the PCR. The repertoire was sequenced with immunoSEQ multiplex PCR; TCRdb's copy has only in-frame clones and lacks some. The sample comprises about 200,000 clones, approximately 86% of which are singletons, and roughly 0.32% rests with the top ten. Germline V gene sequence: CDR1 SNHLY, CDR2 FYNNEI. The CDR3 is 15 amino acids. Trimming stripped 7 bases from V and 4 bases from J, with 19 bases between. The chain links TRBV2 to TRBJ2-5, with TRBD2 as a possible D gene (5 bases). This clonotype was obtained from a woman aged 25 to 39 in good health and CMV-seronegative. The sequencing sample was made of PBMCs. CDR3 bases: TGTGCCAGCATCAGGCTAGCAATCCCCACAGAGACCCAGTACTTC. Translated: CASIRLAIPTETQYF.